A selection of T cell receptor beta chains follows, all from one sample in a study of PD-1 blockade in classical Hodgkin lymphoma. Data came from immunoSEQ multiplex PCR; TCRdb stores just in-frame clones and leaves some out. This sample has approximately 21,000 clones; 75% to 90% occur once, and the top ten carry around 7.3%. The input for sequencing was CD8+ T cells from blood, taken before the fourth cycle of nivolumab. The source is a human donor with classical Hodgkin lymphoma. Each CDR3 is given with its conserved first and last residue. The D gene is left open where the match is weak. Size is omitted from some rows. Given values are once, few, many or a class for expanded clones.

j_call,clone_size,d_call,v_call,cdr3_aa,cdr3_nt
TRBJ2-1,NA,TRBD1,TRBV5-5,CASNWDRGGYNEQFF,TGTGCCAGCAACTGGGACAGGGGGGGGTACAATGAGCAGTTCTTC
TRBJ2-3,NA,NA,TRBV30,CAWTYQGGDTQYF,TGTGCCTGGACCTACCAGGGGGGGGATACGCAGTATTTT
TRBJ1-1,few,NA,TRBV30,CAWSVGTEAFF,TGTGCCTGGAGTGTAGGGACTGAAGCTTTCTTT
TRBJ2-1,NA,TRBD2,TRBV7-9,CASRRLAGNNEQFF,TGTGCCAGCAGGCGTCTAGCGGGGAACAATGAGCAGTTCTTC
TRBJ2-2,NA,TRBD2,TRBV27,CASSPGRGTGELFF,TGTGCCAGCAGCCCCGGGAGGGGCACCGGGGAGCTGTTTTTT
TRBJ2-1,NA,NA,TRBV19,CASRVSSYNEQFF,TGTGCCAGTCGGGTGAGCTCCTACAATGAGCAGTTCTTC
TRBJ2-7,NA,TRBD2,TRBV6-1,CASSYGGVSYEQYF,TGTGCCAGCAGCTACGGGGGGGTCTCCTACGAGCAGTACTTC
TRBJ2-5,NA,NA,TRBV21-1,CASSPHPGEETQYF,TGTGCCAGCAGCCCCCACCCGGGTGAGGAGACCCAGTACTTC
TRBJ2-1,NA,TRBD2,TRBV7-9,CASSLLPGLAISYNEQFF,TGTGCCAGCAGCTTATTGCCAGGACTAGCGATCTCCTACAATGAGCAGTTCTTC
TRBJ1-6,NA,TRBD1,TRBV5-4,CASSPTGGAYNSPLHF,TGTGCCAGCAGCCCGACAGGGGGTGCCTATAATTCACCCCTCCACTTT
TRBJ1-3,NA,NA,TRBV9,CASSVGGTGNTIYF,TGTGCCAGCAGCGTAGGGGGGACTGGAAACACCATATATTTT
TRBJ2-7,NA,TRBD2,TRBV4-1,CASSPTTSGGAGLVYEQYF,TGCGCCAGCAGCCCCACGACTAGCGGGGGGGCCGGGTTAGTGTACGAGCAGTACTTC
TRBJ1-5,once,NA,TRBV4-1,CASSQPSGQPASNQPQHF,TGCGCCAGCAGCCAACCCTCCGGACAACCCGCCAGCAATCAGCCCCAGCATTTT
TRBJ1-1,NA,TRBD1,TRBV28,CASSSPSGTGPFLNTEAFF,TGTGCCAGCAGTTCACCGTCCGGGACAGGACCCTTCCTGAACACTGAAGCTTTCTTT
TRBJ1-2,NA,NA,TRBV6-5,CASSPTALYGYTF,TGTGCCAGCAGTCCCACAGCCCTCTATGGCTACACCTTC
TRBJ2-7,once,TRBD1,TRBV27,CASSLLRTGGYEQYF,TGTGCCAGCAGTTTATTACGGACAGGGGGTTACGAGCAGTACTTC
TRBJ2-7,NA,TRBD2,TRBV11-3,CASSFAGGEQYF,TGTGCCAGCAGCTTTGCGGGGGGCGAGCAGTACTTC
TRBJ1-1,few,NA,TRBV7-7,CASSQDPRAEAFF,TGTGCCAGCAGCCAAGACCCCCGGGCTGAAGCTTTCTTT
TRBJ2-3,NA,NA,TRBV28,CASSLGPDTQYF,TGTGCCAGCAGTTTAGGTCCAGATACGCAGTATTTT
TRBJ1-4,NA,NA,TRBV7-6,CASSLEADNEKLFF,TGTGCCAGCAGCTTAGAAGCGGATAATGAAAAACTGTTTTTT
TRBJ2-3,NA,TRBD1,TRBV7-8,CASSLWDREADTQYF,TGTGCCAGCAGCTTATGGGACAGGGAGGCAGATACGCAGTATTTT
TRBJ1-5,NA,NA,TRBV23-1,CASSQCHVRDHRVYQPQHF,TGCGCCAGCAGTCAATGTCATGTGCGGGACCACAGGGTCTATCAGCCCCAGCATTTT
TRBJ2-1,NA,NA,TRBV7-2,CASTLDASSYNEQFF,TGTGCCAGCACCCTTGACGCAAGCTCCTACAATGAGCAGTTCTTC
TRBJ1-5,NA,TRBD1,TRBV28,CASSPRQGLYQPQHF,TGTGCCAGCAGCCCGAGACAGGGCCTCTATCAGCCCCAGCATTTT
TRBJ2-2,NA,NA,TRBV5-1,CASRVDNTGELFF,TGCGCCAGCAGGGTGGACAACACCGGGGAGCTGTTTTTT
TRBJ1-2,few,NA,TRBV6-4,CASSDRDGYGYTF,TGTGCCAGCAGTGACAGGGATGGCTATGGCTACACCTTC
TRBJ1-2,NA,TRBD1,TRBV5-8,CASSLLPGQGAWGYTF,TGTGCCAGCAGCTTACTTCCGGGACAGGGGGCATGGGGCTACACCTTC
TRBJ2-7,once,TRBD2,TRBV9,CASSVGGTSLFEQYF,TGTGCCAGCAGCGTAGGGGGGACTAGCCTTTTCGAGCAGTACTTC
TRBJ2-7,once,NA,TRBV9,CASSVGGNSYEQYF,TGTGCCAGCAGCGTAGGGGGGAACTCCTACGAGCAGTACTTC
TRBJ1-1,NA,NA,TRBV19,CASSIGNTEAFF,TGTGCCAGTAGTATTGGTAACACTGAAGCTTTCTTT
TRBJ2-7,NA,TRBD2,TRBV11-3,CASSGGGAEQYF,TGTGCCAGCAGCGGCGGGGGGGCCGAGCAGTACTTC
TRBJ2-7,few,TRBD1,TRBV9,CASSPLGTGTYEQYF,TGTGCCAGCAGCCCCCTCGGGACAGGGACCTACGAGCAGTACTTC
TRBJ2-1,NA,TRBD2,TRBV4-1,CASSQEGRGVVKQFF,TGCGCCAGCAGCCAAGAGGGGAGGGGTGTGGTCAAGCAGTTCTTC
TRBJ2-3,NA,NA,TRBV27,CASSLVSGSTDTQYF,TGTGCCAGCAGTTTGGTATCCGGGAGCACAGATACGCAGTATTTT
TRBJ2-6,once,NA,TRBV2,CASSEWGSGANVLTF,TGTGCCAGCAGTGAATGGGGTTCTGGGGCCAACGTCCTGACTTTC
TRBJ2-3,NA,TRBD2,TRBV7-7,CASSTGLAGPDTQYF,TGTGCCAGCAGCACCGGACTAGCGGGGCCAGATACGCAGTATTTT
TRBJ2-5,NA,NA,TRBV11-2,CASSLGSRGETQYF,TGTGCCAGCAGCTTAGGGTCCAGGGGAGAGACCCAGTACTTC
TRBJ1-2,NA,TRBD1,TRBV18,CASSPETGKFRYGYTF,TGTGCCAGCTCACCAGAGACAGGGAAGTTTCGCTATGGCTACACCTTC
TRBJ2-7,NA,NA,TRBV19,CASSIPGRSYEQYF,TGTGCCAGTAGTATCCCGGGACGGAGCTACGAGCAGTACTTC
TRBJ2-7,few,NA,TRBV6-5,CASSYTSEREQYF,TGTGCCAGCAGTTACACCAGTGAACGGGAGCAGTACTTC
TRBJ1-1,NA,NA,TRBV4-2,CASSQEILSTEAFF,TGTGCCAGCAGCCAGGAAATATTATCCACTGAAGCTTTCTTT
TRBJ1-1,NA,TRBD1,TRBV6-5,CASSYVTGGEAFF,TGTGCCAGCAGTTACGTTACAGGGGGTGAAGCTTTCTTT
TRBJ1-1,NA,NA,TRBV30,CAWSSEVITEAFF,TGTGCCTGGAGTTCTGAGGTTATCACTGAAGCTTTCTTT
TRBJ1-1,NA,NA,TRBV2,CASSHTEAFF,TGTGCCAGCAGTCACACTGAAGCTTTCTTT
TRBJ2-2,NA,TRBD2,TRBV15,CATSGMAGGRTGELFF,TGTGCCACCAGCGGAATGGCGGGGGGGCGGACCGGGGAGCTGTTTTTT
TRBJ2-1,once,TRBD2,TRBV5-6,CASSLALAGYNEQFF,TGTGCCAGCAGCTTGGCCCTAGCGGGATACAATGAGCAGTTCTTC